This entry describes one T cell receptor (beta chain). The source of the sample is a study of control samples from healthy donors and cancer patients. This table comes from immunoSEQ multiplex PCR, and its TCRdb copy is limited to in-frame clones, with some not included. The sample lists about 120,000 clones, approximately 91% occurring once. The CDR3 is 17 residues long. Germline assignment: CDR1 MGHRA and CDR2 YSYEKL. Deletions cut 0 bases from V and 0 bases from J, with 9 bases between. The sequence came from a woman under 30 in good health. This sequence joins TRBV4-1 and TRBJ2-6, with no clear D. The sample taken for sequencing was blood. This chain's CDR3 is CASSQEPGGSGANVLTF. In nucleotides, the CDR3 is TGCGCCAGCAGCCAAGAGCCCGGCGGCTCTGGGGCCAACGTCCTGACTTTC.